The present T cell receptor beta chain was sequenced within a study of T cell responses to AZD1222 COVID-19 vaccine. Study-level results: Regions 160-218 and 743-854 held dominance among vaccine-associated CD4 TCRs, which spanned spike. Baseline testing showed seropositivity in only five to seven AZD1222 recipients. The sample set comprised mostly white British donors with more females, and clonal diversity was possibly underestimated. Elevations in Spike-specific TCR breadth and depth followed administration of two AZD1222 doses.

V was shortened by 6 bases and J by 0 bases, with 11 bases between the two germline ends. CDR3 length: 15 amino acids. The germline V gene has CDR1 LNHDA and CDR2 SQIVND (reference sequence). On this clone itself: The target antigen is unknown.

The protocol was immunoSEQ multiplex PCR, while the TCRdb copy is restricted to in-frame clones and leaves out a portion. Among roughly 180,000 clones listed, roughly nine tenths were seen once. This clonotype was sampled from an adult who received the AZD1222 COVID-19 vaccine. This sequence joins TRBV19 and TRBJ2-2; D remains ambiguous. Sequenced material: peripheral blood, taken 28 days after the second AZD1222 dose. CDR3: CASRPATANTGELFF. The DNA for the CDR3 is TGTGCCAGTAGGCCGGCAACCGCGAACACCGGGGAGCTGTTTTTT.